This T cell receptor beta chain was recorded in a study of human T cells and chemical hapten exposure. TCRdb re-called the RACE reads with MiXCR, one entry per CDR3 protein. Of approximately 84,000 distinct CDR3 sequences in the sample, roughly 8.6% were seen once. V gave up 0 bases and J gave up 4 bases, with 13 bases separating them. The CDR3 loop spans 15 amino acids. Sample time point: healthy volunteer bleed at 6 weeks. The template was total RNA from unfractionated whole blood. The sample consisted of whole blood. J is TRBJ2-7 and V is TRBV12-3 or TRBV12-4, with a possible D match to TRBD1 (5 bases). The clonotype was recovered from a male donor in good health. Some clones in this sample may be carry-over from other donors' samples. The CDR3 protein is CASSLAPGSGYEQYF. The CDR3 DNA reads as TGTGCCAGCAGTTTAGCCCCAGGGTCCGGATACGAGCAGTACTTC.